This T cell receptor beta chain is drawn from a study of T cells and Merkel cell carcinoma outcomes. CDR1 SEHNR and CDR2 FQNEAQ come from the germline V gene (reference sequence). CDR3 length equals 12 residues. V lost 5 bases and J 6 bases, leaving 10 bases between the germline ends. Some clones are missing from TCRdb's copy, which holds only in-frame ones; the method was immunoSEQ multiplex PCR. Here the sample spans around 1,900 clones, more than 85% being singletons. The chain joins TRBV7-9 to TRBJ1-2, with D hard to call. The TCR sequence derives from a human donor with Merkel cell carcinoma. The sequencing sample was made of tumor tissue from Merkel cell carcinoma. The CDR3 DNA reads TGTGCCAGCAGCCCTGGACCTAATGGCTACACCTTC. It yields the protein CASSPGPNGYTF.